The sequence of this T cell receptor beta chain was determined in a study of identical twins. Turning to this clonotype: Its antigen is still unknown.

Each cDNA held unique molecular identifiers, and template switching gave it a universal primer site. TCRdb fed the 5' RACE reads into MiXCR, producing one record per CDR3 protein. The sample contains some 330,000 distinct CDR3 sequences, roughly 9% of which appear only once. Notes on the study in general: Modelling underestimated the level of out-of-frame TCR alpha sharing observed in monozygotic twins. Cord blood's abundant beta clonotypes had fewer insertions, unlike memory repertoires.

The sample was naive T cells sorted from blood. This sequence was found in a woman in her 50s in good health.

The CDR3 nucleotides read TGTGCCACCCTCGGGACGACAGATACGCAGTATTTT. This translates into CATLGTTDTQYF. This chain connects TRBV2 to TRBJ2-3; D may correspond to TRBD1 or TRBD2 (5 bases each). Germline V gene sequence: CDR1 SNHLY, CDR2 FYNNEI. CDR3 length: 12 amino acids. V lost 10 bases and J 3 bases, leaving 11 bases between the germline ends. Using reference TRBV2 and TRBJ2-3 for the parts outside the CDR3, the full variable domain is EPEVTQTPSHQVTQMGQEVILRCVPISNHLYFYWYRQILGQKVEFLVSFYNNEISEKSEIFDDQFSVERPDGSNFTLKIRSTKLEDSAMYFCATLGTTDTQYFGPGTRLTVL.